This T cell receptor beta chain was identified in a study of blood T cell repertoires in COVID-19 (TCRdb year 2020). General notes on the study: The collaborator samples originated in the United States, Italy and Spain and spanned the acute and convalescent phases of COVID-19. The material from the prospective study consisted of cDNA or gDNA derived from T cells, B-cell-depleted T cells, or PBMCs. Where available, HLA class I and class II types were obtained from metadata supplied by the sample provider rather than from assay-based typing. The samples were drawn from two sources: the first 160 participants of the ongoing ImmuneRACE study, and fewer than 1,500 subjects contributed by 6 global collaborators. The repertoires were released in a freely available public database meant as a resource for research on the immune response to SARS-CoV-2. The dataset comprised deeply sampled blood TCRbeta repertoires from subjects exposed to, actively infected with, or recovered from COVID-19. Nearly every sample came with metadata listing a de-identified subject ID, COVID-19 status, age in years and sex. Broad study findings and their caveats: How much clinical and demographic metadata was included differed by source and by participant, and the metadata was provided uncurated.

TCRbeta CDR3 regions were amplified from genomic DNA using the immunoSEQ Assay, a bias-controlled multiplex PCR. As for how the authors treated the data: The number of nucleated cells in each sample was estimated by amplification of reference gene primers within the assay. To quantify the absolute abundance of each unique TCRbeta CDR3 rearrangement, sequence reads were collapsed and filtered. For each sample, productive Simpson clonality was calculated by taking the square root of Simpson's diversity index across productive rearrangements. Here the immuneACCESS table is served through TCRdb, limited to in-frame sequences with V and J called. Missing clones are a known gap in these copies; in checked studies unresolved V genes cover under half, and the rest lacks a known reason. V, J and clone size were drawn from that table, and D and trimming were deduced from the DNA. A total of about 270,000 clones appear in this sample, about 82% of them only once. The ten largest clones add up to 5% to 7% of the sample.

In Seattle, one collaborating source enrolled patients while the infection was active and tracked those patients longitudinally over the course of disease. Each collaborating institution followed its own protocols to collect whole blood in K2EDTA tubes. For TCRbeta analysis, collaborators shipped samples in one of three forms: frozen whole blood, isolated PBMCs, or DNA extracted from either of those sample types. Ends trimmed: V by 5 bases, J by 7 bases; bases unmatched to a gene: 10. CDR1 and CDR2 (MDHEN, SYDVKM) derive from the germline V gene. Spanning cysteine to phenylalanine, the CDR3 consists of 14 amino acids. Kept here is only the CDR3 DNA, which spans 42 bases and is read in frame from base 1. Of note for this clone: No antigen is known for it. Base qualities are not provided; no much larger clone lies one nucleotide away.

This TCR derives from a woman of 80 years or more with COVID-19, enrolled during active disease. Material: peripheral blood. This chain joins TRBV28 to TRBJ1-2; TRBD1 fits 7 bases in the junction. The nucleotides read TGTGCCAGCAGTGGACAGGAGGATTATGGTGGCTACACCTTC. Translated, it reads CASSGQEDYGGYTF.